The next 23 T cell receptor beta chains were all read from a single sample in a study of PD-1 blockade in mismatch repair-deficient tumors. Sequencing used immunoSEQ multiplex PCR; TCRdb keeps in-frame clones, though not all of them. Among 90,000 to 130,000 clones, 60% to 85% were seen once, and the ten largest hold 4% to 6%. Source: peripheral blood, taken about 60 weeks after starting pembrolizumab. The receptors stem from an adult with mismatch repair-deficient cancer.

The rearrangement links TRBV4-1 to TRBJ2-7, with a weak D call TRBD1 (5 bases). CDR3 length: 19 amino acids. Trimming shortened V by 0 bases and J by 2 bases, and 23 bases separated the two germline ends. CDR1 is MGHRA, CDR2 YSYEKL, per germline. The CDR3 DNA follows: TGCGCCAGCAGCCAAGATGAACAGGCCCCGGGCGCGTGGACCTACGAGCAGTACTTC. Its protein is CASSQDEQAPGAWTYEQYF.

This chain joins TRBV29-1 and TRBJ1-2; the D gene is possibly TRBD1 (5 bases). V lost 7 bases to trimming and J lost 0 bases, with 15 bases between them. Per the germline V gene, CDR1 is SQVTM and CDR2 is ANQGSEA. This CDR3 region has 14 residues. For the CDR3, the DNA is TGCAGCGCCGGGGAAGGGGCTGCTAACTATGGCTACACCTTC. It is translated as CSAGEGAANYGYTF.

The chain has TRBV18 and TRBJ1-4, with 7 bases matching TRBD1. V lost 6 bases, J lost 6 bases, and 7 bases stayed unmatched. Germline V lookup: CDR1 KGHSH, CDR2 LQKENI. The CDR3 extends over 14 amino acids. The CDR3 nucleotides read TGTGCCAGCTCCCCTAAGGGGACAGATGAAAAACTGTTTTTT. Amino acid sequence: CASSPKGTDEKLFF.

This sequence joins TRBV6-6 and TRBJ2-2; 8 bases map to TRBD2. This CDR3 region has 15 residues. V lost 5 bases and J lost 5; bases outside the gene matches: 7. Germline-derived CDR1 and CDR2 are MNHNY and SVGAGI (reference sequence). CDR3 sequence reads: CASSVQRELTGELFF. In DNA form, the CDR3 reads TGTGCCAGCAGTGTCCAGCGGGAGTTAACCGGGGAGCTGTTTTTT.

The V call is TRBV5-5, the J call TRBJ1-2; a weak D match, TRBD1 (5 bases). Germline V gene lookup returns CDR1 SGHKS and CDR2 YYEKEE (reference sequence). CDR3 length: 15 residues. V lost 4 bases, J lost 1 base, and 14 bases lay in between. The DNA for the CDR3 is TGTGCCAGCAGCACACAGAGGGGCAATAACTATGGCTACACCTTC. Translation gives CASSTQRGNNYGYTF.

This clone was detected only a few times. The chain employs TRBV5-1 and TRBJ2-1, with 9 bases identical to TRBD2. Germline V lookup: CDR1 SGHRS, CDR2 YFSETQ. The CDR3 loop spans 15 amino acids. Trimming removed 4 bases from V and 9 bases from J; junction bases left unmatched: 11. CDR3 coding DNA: TGCGCCAGCAGCCCTTCGGGCGGGAGGGGTTTTGAGCAGTTCTTC. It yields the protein CASSPSGGRGFEQFF.

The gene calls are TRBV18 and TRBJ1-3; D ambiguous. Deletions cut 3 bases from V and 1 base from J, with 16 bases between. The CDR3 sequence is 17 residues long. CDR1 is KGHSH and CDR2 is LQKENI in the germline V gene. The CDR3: CASSPYMGWVSGNTIYF. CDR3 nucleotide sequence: TGTGCCAGCTCACCTTATATGGGGTGGGTTTCTGGAAACACCATATATTTT. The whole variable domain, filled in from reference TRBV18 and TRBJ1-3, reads NAGVMQNPRHLVRRRGQEARLRCSPMKGHSHVYWYRQLPEEGLKFMVYLQKENIIDESGMPKERFSAEFPKEGPSILRIQQVVRGDSAAYFCASSPYMGWVSGNTIYFGEGSWLTVV.

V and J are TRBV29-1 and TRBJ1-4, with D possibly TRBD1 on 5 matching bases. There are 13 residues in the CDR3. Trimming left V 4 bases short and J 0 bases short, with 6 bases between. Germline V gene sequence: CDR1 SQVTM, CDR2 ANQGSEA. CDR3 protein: CSVGGATNEKLFF. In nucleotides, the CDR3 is TGCAGCGTTGGGGGCGCAACTAATGAAAAACTGTTTTTT.

CDR3 sequence (DNA): TGTGCCAGCAGCTCGTTCGGGACTAGCGAGAACAATGAGCAGTTCTTC. It yields the protein CASSSFGTSENNEQFF. The chain joins TRBV7-9 to TRBJ2-1, with TRBD2 identical over 10 bases. Germline CDR1 is SEHNR and CDR2 is FQNEAQ (reference sequence). After removal of 4 bases from V and 5 bases from J, the junction contained 8 bases not matched to a gene. The CDR3 length is 16 residues.

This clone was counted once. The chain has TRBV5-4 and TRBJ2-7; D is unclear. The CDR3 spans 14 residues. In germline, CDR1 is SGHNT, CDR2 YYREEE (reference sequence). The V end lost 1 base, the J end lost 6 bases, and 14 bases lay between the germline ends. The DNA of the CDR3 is TGTGCCAGCAGCTTGTCCCGTCTAAGCATCGAGCAGTACTTC. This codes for CASSLSRLSIEQYF.

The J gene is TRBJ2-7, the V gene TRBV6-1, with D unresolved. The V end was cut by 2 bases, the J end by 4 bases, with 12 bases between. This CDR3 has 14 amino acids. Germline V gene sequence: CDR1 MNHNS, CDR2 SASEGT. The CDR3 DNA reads TGTGCCAGCAGTGAAAGGTTGGCAGTGTACGAGCAGTACTTC. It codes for CASSERLAVYEQYF.

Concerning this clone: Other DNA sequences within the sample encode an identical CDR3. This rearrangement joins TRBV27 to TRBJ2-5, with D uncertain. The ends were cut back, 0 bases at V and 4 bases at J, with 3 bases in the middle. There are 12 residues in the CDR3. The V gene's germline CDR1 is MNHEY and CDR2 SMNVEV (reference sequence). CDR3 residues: CASSLSGETQYF. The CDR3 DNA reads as TGTGCCAGCAGTTTATCGGGAGAGACCCAGTACTTC.

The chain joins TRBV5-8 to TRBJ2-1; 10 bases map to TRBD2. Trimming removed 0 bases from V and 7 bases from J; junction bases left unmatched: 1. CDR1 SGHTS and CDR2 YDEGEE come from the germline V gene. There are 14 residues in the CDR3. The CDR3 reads CASSLAGLANEQFF. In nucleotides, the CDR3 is TGTGCCAGCAGCTTGGCGGGACTAGCGAATGAGCAGTTCTTC.

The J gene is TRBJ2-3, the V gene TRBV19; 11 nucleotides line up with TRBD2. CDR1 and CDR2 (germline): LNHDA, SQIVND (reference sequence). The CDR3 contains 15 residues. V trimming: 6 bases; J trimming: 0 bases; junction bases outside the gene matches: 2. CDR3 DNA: TGTGCCAGTAGAACTAGCGGGGGTAGCACAGATACGCAGTATTTT. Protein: CASRTSGGSTDTQYF.

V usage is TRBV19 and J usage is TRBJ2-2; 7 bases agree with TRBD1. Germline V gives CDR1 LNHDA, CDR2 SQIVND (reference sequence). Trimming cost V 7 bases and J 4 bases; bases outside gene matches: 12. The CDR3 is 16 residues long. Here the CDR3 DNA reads TGTGCCAGTAATGGATACAGACAGGGTAGCACCGGGGAGCTGTTTTTT. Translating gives CASNGYRQGSTGELFF.

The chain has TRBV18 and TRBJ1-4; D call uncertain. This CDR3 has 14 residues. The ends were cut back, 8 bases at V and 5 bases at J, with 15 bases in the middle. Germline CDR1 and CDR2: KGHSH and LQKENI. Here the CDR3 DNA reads TGTGCCAGCACACAGACGGGCCTGAATGAAAAACTGTTTTTT. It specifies CASTQTGLNEKLFF.

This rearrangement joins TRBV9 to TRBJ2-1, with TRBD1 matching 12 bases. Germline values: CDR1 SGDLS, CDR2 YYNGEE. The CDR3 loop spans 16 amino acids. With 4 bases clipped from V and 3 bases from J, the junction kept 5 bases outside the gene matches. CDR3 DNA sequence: TGTGCCAGCAGCTATGGGACAGGGGGCTTCTACAATGAGCAGTTCTTC. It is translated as CASSYGTGGFYNEQFF.

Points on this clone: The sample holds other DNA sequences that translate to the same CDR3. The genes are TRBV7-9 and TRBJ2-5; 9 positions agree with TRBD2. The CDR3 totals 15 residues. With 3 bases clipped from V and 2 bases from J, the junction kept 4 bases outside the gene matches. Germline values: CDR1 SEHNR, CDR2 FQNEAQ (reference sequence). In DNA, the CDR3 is TGTGCCAGCAGCTTTGGGCTAGCGGGACAAGAGACCCAGTACTTC. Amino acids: CASSFGLAGQETQYF.

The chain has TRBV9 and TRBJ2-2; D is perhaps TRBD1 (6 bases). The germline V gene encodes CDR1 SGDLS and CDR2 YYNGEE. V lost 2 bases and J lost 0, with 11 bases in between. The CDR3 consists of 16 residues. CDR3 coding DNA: TGTGCCAGCAGCGTGAGTGGGACAACGAACACCGGGGAGCTGTTTTTT. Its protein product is CASSVSGTTNTGELFF.

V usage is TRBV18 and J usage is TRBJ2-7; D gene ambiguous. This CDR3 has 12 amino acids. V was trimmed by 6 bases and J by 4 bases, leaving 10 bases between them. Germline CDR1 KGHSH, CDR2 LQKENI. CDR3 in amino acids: CASSQTGYEQYF. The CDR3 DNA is TGTGCCAGCTCTCAGACTGGTTACGAGCAGTACTTC.

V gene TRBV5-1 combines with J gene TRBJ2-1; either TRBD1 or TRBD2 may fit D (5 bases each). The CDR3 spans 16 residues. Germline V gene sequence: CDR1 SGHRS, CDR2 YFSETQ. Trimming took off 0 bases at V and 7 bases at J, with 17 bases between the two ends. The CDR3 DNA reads TGCGCCAGCAGCTTGGGACTCGCCGGAGAGGGGAATGAGCAGTTCTTC. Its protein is CASSLGLAGEGNEQFF.

The CDR3 DNA reads TGTGCCATCGCACCGGGACAGGGAAACGAAAAACTGTTTTTT. It is translated as CAIAPGQGNEKLFF. The V call is TRBV10-3, the J call TRBJ1-4, with 9 bases aligning to TRBD1. Germline lookup yields CDR1 ENHRY and CDR2 SYGVKD. V dropped 8 bases and J dropped 8; count of bases not matched to a gene: 9. The CDR3 length is 14 residues.

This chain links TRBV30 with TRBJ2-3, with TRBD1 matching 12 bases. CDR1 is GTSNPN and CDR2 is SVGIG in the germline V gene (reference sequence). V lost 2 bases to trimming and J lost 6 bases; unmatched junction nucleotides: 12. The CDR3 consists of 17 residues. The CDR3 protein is CAWSTGTGGFLGDTQYF. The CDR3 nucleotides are TGTGCCTGGAGTACCGGGACAGGGGGCTTTCTTGGGGATACGCAGTATTTT.